A selection of T cell receptor beta chains follows, all from one sample in a study of low-dose radiotherapy and immunotherapy resistance in tumors. MiXCR, applied by TCRdb to the reads, yields one record per CDR3 protein. This table holds 60,000 or so distinct CDR3 sequences, about a quarter found once. The specimen comprised PBMCs, sampled before treatment. Every receptor here comes from a male donor with rectosigmoid adenocarcinoma. The conserved cysteine and the conserved F or W are not part of the CDR3 here.

TRBJ2-1,TRBV4-1,ASSLLREPSYNEQF
TRBJ2-3,TRBV6-2/TRBV6-3,ASSSLGLSTDTQY
TRBJ2-7,TRBV7-2,ASSLIQAGSYEQY
TRBJ1-4,TRBV4-3,ASTVFRGNEKLF
TRBJ1-2,TRBV20-1,SARDRQVYGYT
TRBJ2-3,TRBV7-6,ASSSSRGATDTQY
TRBJ1-1,TRBV7-9,ASSLADRGTEAF
TRBJ2-3,TRBV27,ASKPDRVTDTQY
TRBJ2-1,TRBV9,ASSVEGGYNEQF
TRBJ2-3,TRBV5-4,ASSPTGHLTDTQY
TRBJ1-2,TRBV6-2/TRBV6-3,ASSEVEGTGYT
TRBJ2-5,TRBV19,ASSTWGGDGETQY
TRBJ2-7,TRBV7-2,ASSPQSGMNYEQY
TRBJ2-1,TRBV7-2,ASSLGPGEDWGSNEQF
TRBJ2-7,TRBV28,ASRNAGTGVNEQY
TRBJ2-7,TRBV7-8,ASRELSYEQY
TRBJ1-6,TRBV6-2/TRBV6-3,ASSAARSPLH
TRBJ2-7,TRBV10-3,AISEGQGRYEQY
TRBJ1-4,TRBV7-9,ASGYQPLQRTGRRTTNEKLF
TRBJ2-3,TRBV15,ATSSLSSGGGPSTDTQY
TRBJ1-2,TRBV4-3,ASSQEFGGGYT
TRBJ2-7,TRBV18,ASTGRVVDEQY
TRBJ2-5,TRBV7-2,ASSLSRGVKETQY
TRBJ2-1,TRBV7-9,ASSLEGAGSEQF
TRBJ2-4,TRBV12-3/TRBV12-4,ASSDVGQGQNIQY
TRBJ2-1,TRBV6-2/TRBV6-3,ASSRGTGHEF
TRBJ2-2,TRBV28,ASIGSGELF
TRBJ1-3,TRBV28,AGSPNSMRNTIY
TRBJ1-1,TRBV5-8,ASSLVLTVERAF
TRBJ1-1,TRBV2,ASRGGPRNTEAF
TRBJ1-2,TRBV7-2,ASSFRDGGYT
TRBJ2-1,TRBV13,ASSLWEGGNEQF
TRBJ2-7,TRBV29-1,SGGQDYEQY
TRBJ2-7,TRBV21-1,ASSTRQGLPYEQY
TRBJ2-7,TRBV20-1,SATLAGISYEQY
TRBJ2-1,TRBV28,ASSFPTSGSTLREQF
TRBJ1-1,TRBV5-4,ASSLGLSGNTEAF
TRBJ2-7,TRBV5-1,ASSLLQGPPYEQY
TRBJ1-4,TRBV7-6,ASSLERPTGYEKLF
TRBJ1-4,TRBV19,ASMGLDPATNEKLF
TRBJ2-5,TRBV5-4,ASSLGSRETQY
TRBJ2-1,TRBV28,ATSLLQGDGNEQF
TRBJ2-2,TRBV20-1,SAKAGGNTGELF
TRBJ1-5,TRBV9,ASSPTADNQPQH
TRBJ2-1,TRBV5-1,ASSLESGISNEQF
TRBJ1-5,TRBV16,ASSRLTGGSIGSNQPQH
TRBJ1-2,TRBV25-1,ASSKIDGAYGYT
TRBJ2-5,TRBV28,ASSLMGSGGGDQY
TRBJ1-1,TRBV4-3,ASSHATGGVKATEAF
TRBJ2-7,TRBV5-1,ASSPGAGHRYEQY
TRBJ2-2,TRBV18,ASSPIDRQRTGELF
TRBJ2-2,TRBV5-1,ASSSDRRPGELF
TRBJ2-1,TRBV14,ASSPSLGLAGAGYNEQF
TRBJ2-1,TRBV24-1,ATSDLDNSYNEQF
TRBJ2-7,TRBV3-1,ASSPLTGGYEQY
TRBJ1-4,TRBV12-3/TRBV12-4,ASRGLDEKLF
TRBJ2-7,TRBV9,ASSAGTGTYEQY
TRBJ2-1,TRBV6-2/TRBV6-3,ASSYRGQANRNEQF
TRBJ2-3,TRBV6-5,ASSYLSGGTDTQY
TRBJ2-1,TRBV2,ASSDDGGVPEQF